This TCR beta chain was retrieved from a study of identifying expanded T cells in peripheral blood. The germline V gene has CDR1 KGHSH and CDR2 LQKENI. V was clipped by 6 bases and J by 1 base, with 9 bases between them. This CDR3 spans 13 amino acids. During the collection period, no donor immune events like infections were recorded. Generated by immunoSEQ multiplex PCR, the TCRdb table keeps only in-frame clones and is missing some. Altogether tens of thousands of clones are present, 88% being singletons, with the ten largest covering under 20%. As to this clone: Its target is unknown.

Findings and caveats of the study: Approximately two-week clone count variance significantly increased as total template count grew. Technical replicates showed around 1.2 changed clones; two weeks 15 to 20; four weeks 19.

The chain uses TRBV18 and TRBJ1-1, with D unclear. The clonotype was recovered from a person between 18 and 69 years old in good health. Material for sequencing was blood. CDR3 in DNA: TGTGCCAGCTCCGTCGGGTCGAACACTGAAGCTTTCTTT. The encoded protein is CASSVGSNTEAFF.